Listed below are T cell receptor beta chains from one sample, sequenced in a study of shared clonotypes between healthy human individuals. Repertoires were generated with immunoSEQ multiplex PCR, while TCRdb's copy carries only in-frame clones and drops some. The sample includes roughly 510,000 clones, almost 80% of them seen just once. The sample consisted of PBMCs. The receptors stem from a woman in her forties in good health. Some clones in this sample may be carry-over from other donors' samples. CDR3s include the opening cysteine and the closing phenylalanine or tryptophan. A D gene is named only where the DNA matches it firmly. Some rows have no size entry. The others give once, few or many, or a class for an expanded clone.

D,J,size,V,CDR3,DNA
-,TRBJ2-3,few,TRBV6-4,CASSDSAGTDTQYF,TGTGCCAGCAGTGATTCGGCAGGGACAGATACGCAGTATTTT
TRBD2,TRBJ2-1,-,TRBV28,CASIPPGGPLEENNEQFF,TGTGCCAGCATCCCCCCGGGAGGGCCTTTGGAGGAAAACAATGAGCAGTTCTTC
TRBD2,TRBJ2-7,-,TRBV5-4,CASSPESGTPYEQYF,TGTGCCAGCAGCCCGGAGAGCGGGACCCCCTACGAGCAGTACTTC
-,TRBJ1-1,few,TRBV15,CATSRDRGSEAFF,TGTGCCACCAGCAGAGACCGGGGTTCTGAAGCTTTCTTT
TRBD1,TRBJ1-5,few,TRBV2,CASRRDRVSNQPQHF,TGTGCCAGCAGGAGGGACAGGGTTAGCAATCAGCCCCAGCATTTT
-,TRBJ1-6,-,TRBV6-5,CASQTGYNSPLHF,TGTGCCAGCCAGACAGGATATAATTCACCCCTCCACTTT
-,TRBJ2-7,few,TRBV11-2,CASSLFSYEQYF,TGTGCCAGCAGCTTGTTTTCCTACGAGCAGTACTTC
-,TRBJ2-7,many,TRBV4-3,CASSQDAGFSWEQYF,TGCGCCAGCAGCCAAGACGCAGGTTTCTCTTGGGAGCAGTACTTC
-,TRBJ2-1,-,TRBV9,CASSAGVGAFNEQFF,TGTGCCAGCAGCGCCGGAGTCGGTGCCTTCAATGAGCAGTTCTTC
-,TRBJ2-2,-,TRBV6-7,CASSPDSGPLGTGELFF,TGTGCCAGCAGTCCCGATTCGGGGCCGTTGGGCACCGGGGAGCTGTTTTTT
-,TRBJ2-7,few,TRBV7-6,CASSLGGAPSYEQYF,TGTGCCAGCAGCTTAGGAGGGGCACCGTCCTACGAGCAGTACTTC
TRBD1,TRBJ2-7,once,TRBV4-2,CASSLEGQGYEQYF,TGTGCCAGCAGCTTGGAGGGACAGGGATACGAGCAGTACTTC
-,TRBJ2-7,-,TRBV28,CATTRGYEQYF,TGTGCCACCACTCGGGGGTACGAGCAGTACTTC